These 20 T cell receptor beta chains were sequenced from one sample in a study of T cells in narcolepsy. The repertoire was sequenced with immunoSEQ multiplex PCR; TCRdb's copy has only in-frame clones and lacks some. This sample has 35,000 to 40,000 clones, with approximately 85% found just once. The sequencing input was CD45RA- memory CD4+ T cells from PBMCs. The receptors here all came from a human donor with narcolepsy.

The chain employs TRBV4-3 and TRBJ2-2; 7 bases line up with TRBD1. Germline values: CDR1 LGHNA, CDR2 YSLEER. CDR3 length: 16 residues. V lost 1 base and J lost 4; bases outside the gene matches: 6. The CDR3 nucleotides are TGCGCCAGCAGCCAAGTAAGAGGGACAGCCACCGGGGAGCTGTTTTTT. It specifies CASSQVRGTATGELFF.

The chain joins TRBV4-3 to TRBJ2-4; a weak D match, TRBD1 (7 bases). V was cut by 0 bases and J by 9 bases, with 15 bases left in between. Germline values: CDR1 LGHNA, CDR2 YSLEER. This CDR3 contains 15 residues. The CDR3 DNA is TGCGCCAGCAGCCAAGATTTGGCCAGGGGGGCCATTCAGTACTTC. It yields the protein CASSQDLARGAIQYF.

The chain recombines TRBV5-5 with TRBJ2-1; D is undetermined. Trimming took 1 base from V and 7 from J, leaving 18 bases between them. The length of the CDR3 is 16 residues. Germline lookup yields CDR1 SGHKS and CDR2 YYEKEE (reference sequence). The CDR3 reads CASSLTAGLKLNEQFF. The CDR3 coding sequence is TGTGCCAGCAGCTTGACTGCCGGATTGAAATTGAATGAGCAGTTCTTC.

The CDR3 sequence is CASSVGPANTEAFF. The DNA of the CDR3 is TGTGCCAGCAGCGTAGGTCCGGCGAACACTGAAGCTTTCTTT. V and J are TRBV9 and TRBJ1-1; no reliable D call. V lost 0 bases and J lost 1, with 7 bases in between. CDR1 SGDLS and CDR2 YYNGEE come from the germline V gene. The CDR3 length is 14 residues.

The genes are TRBV7-2 and TRBJ2-3; the match to TRBD2 covers 8 bases. The V segment lost 2 bases and the J segment 1 base; nucleotides outside the gene matches: 5. This CDR3 has 16 residues. CDR1 and CDR2 (germline): SGHTA, FQGNSA. The CDR3 loop is CASSLMPGGGTDTQYF. In nucleotides, the CDR3 is TGTGCCAGCAGCTTAATGCCGGGAGGGGGCACAGATACGCAGTATTTT.

The chain employs TRBV4-3 and TRBJ1-6; the D gene is possibly TRBD1 (5 bases). The germline gives CDR1 LGHNA, CDR2 YSLEER. The germline V and J ends were trimmed by 1 base and 6 bases, with 13 bases remaining between them. The length of the CDR3 is 16 residues. The CDR3: CASSQGDPGSNSPLHF. The DNA for the CDR3 is TGCGCCAGCAGCCAAGGGGACCCAGGGAGTAATTCACCCCTCCACTTT.

V and J are TRBV6-5 and TRBJ1-2; tentative D call: TRBD1 (5 bases). The CDR3 spans 14 residues. Trimming shortened V by 0 bases and J by 6 bases, and 11 bases separated the two germline ends. The germline V gene encodes CDR1 MNHEY and CDR2 SVGAGI. CDR3 coding DNA: TGTGCCAGCAGTTACTCGAACAGCAGGGATGGCTACACCTTC. Translated, it gives CASSYSNSRDGYTF.

As DNA, the CDR3 is TGTGCCAGTAGTCTCCGACAGGGGGCAGGGTCAGATACGCAGTATTTT. Translated: CASSLRQGAGSDTQYF. The chain is built from TRBV19 and TRBJ2-3, with 10 bases matching TRBD1. The CDR3 is 16 residues long. V lost 5 bases, J lost 4 bases, and 9 bases stayed unmatched. CDR1 is LNHDA and CDR2 is SQIVND in the germline V gene (reference sequence).

The CDR3 nucleotides read TGTGCCAGCAGCACCCGGACAGGGGATGAAAAACTGTTTTTT. It encodes CASSTRTGDEKLFF. The rearrangement joins TRBV6-6 to TRBJ1-4, with 9 bases identical to TRBD1. CDR1 and CDR2 (germline): MNHNY, SVGAGI (reference sequence). The CDR3 extends over 14 amino acids. Trimming at V came to 6 bases and at J to 6 bases, leaving 5 bases not matched to a gene.

The V gene is TRBV7-6, the J gene TRBJ2-5; the D gene is possibly TRBD1 (5 bases). Germline CDR1 and CDR2: SGHVS and FNYEAQ. The V gene lost 2 bases and the J gene lost 6 bases, with 19 bases spanning the gap. The CDR3 runs 16 residues. The CDR3 bases are TGTGCCAGCAGCTTATATGGGGAATGGCAGGGTCAGACCCAGTACTTC. This translates into CASSLYGEWQGQTQYF.

This chain connects TRBV5-4 to TRBJ1-2; D gene uncertain. V lost 1 base and J 6 bases, leaving 13 bases between the germline ends. Germline lookup yields CDR1 SGHNT and CDR2 YYREEE (reference sequence). This CDR3 region has 14 residues. Here the CDR3 reads CASSLPAVGHGYTF. Written as DNA, the CDR3 is TGTGCCAGCAGCTTGCCGGCGGTTGGCCATGGCTACACCTTC.

This chain joins TRBV6-6 and TRBJ2-7, with TRBD1 matching over 7 bases. Per the germline V gene, CDR1 is MNHNY and CDR2 is SVGAGI (reference sequence). J was trimmed by 5 bases and V by 4 bases; bases with no gene match: 2. The CDR3 loop spans 12 amino acids. The CDR3 region is CASSSRGNEQYF. CDR3 DNA: TGTGCCAGCAGTTCCAGGGGGAACGAGCAGTACTTC.

The CDR3: CASSIADGSGNTIYF. In DNA, the CDR3 is TGTGCCAGTAGTATTGCGGACGGCTCTGGAAACACCATATATTTT. This chain joins TRBV19 and TRBJ1-3; D is ambiguous. Per the germline V gene, CDR1 is LNHDA and CDR2 is SQIVND (reference sequence). Deletions cut 3 bases from V and 0 bases from J, with 9 bases between. The CDR3 runs 15 residues.

V is TRBV6-1 and J is TRBJ1-1; no definite D call. Germline V lookup: CDR1 MNHNS, CDR2 SASEGT. Trimming shortened V by 4 bases and J by 4 bases, and 13 bases separated the two germline ends. This CDR3 has 14 amino acids. CDR3: CASSAREGSTEAFF. The CDR3 bases are TGTGCCAGCAGTGCTCGCGAGGGCAGCACTGAAGCTTTCTTT.

This chain joins TRBV5-4 and TRBJ2-7; TRBD2 matches 8 bases. Germline assignment: CDR1 SGHNT and CDR2 YYREEE (reference sequence). V was clipped by 5 bases and J by 4 bases; unmatched bases: 11. The CDR3 totals 15 residues. DNA of the CDR3: TGTGCCAGCAGTCCGACCGGGACTAGGAAGTACGAGCAGTACTTC. Protein: CASSPTGTRKYEQYF.

This chain connects TRBV6-5 to TRBJ2-3; 11 bases agree with TRBD2. The V gene end was trimmed by 5 bases and the J gene end by 3 bases; junction bases not matched to a gene: 4. CDR3 length: 15 residues. Germline values: CDR1 MNHEY, CDR2 SVGAGI. CDR3 sequence: CASSRLAGKTDTQYF. The CDR3 nucleotides read TGTGCCAGCAGTCGACTAGCGGGGAAGACAGATACGCAGTATTTT.

The chain employs TRBV7-2 and TRBJ2-2, with unresolved D. Looked up from germline, CDR1 is SGHTA and CDR2 is FQGNSA. The CDR3 runs to 13 residues. Trimming took 4 bases from V and 6 from J, leaving 9 bases between them. The CDR3 region is CASSWVQAGELFF. CDR3 DNA sequence: TGTGCCAGCAGCTGGGTCCAAGCCGGGGAGCTGTTTTTT.

This chain uses TRBV4-1 with TRBJ1-6, with D possibly TRBD1 on 6 matching bases. V was shortened by 1 base and J by 5 bases, with 12 bases between the two germline ends. Germline V lookup: CDR1 MGHRA, CDR2 YSYEKL. The CDR3 totals 16 residues. CDR3 loop: CASSQAAAGDNSPLHF. The DNA of the CDR3 is TGCGCCAGCAGCCAAGCGGCCGCAGGGGATAATTCACCCCTCCACTTT.

The V and J genes are TRBV4-3 and TRBJ1-6; TRBD1 matches 7 bases. The CDR3 consists of 15 residues. CDR1 and CDR2 from the germline V gene are LGHNA and YSLEER. Losses at the gene ends were 0 bases for V and 11 bases for J; bases not matched to a gene: 7. CDR3 sequence (DNA): TGCGCCAGCAGCCAAGAAGGAGGGGGCGCGCCACCCCTCCACTTT. This sequence encodes CASSQEGGGAPPLHF.

CDR3 bases: TGCGCCAGCAGCCAAGTCGTGACAACGAACACCGGGGAGCTGTTTTTT. Amino acids: CASSQVVTTNTGELFF. V and J are TRBV4-3 and TRBJ2-2, with unresolved D. The germline V and J ends were trimmed by 1 base and 0 bases, with 9 bases remaining between them. The germline CDR1 and CDR2 sequences are LGHNA and YSLEER. The CDR3 length is 16 residues.